This is a list of T cell receptor beta chains from one sample in a study of patients and donors after allogeneic stem cell transplantation. TCRdb used MiXCR to reprocess the RT-PCR reads, holding one entry per CDR3 protein. The sample contains about 150,000 distinct CDR3 sequences, 30% to 45% of which appear only once. Sequencing was carried out using blood, either unsorted or a sorted T cell fraction (not recorded which). The origin of the receptors is a human donor who was either an allogeneic HSCT recipient or a stem cell or donor lymphocyte infusion donor (not recorded which). It is not recorded whose cells these are; they may come from a transplant donor. CDR3s include the opening cysteine and the closing phenylalanine or tryptophan. D genes are given only for firm matches. For some rows the clone size is stated as once, few or many, or as a class when expanded; others skip it.

abundance: few
v_gene: TRBV7-3
j_gene: TRBJ1-6
d_gene: .
CDR3aa: CASSLSGGGNSPLHF
CDR3nt: TGTGCCAGCAGCTTATCCGGGGGCGGGAATTCACCCCTCCACTTT

abundance: few
v_gene: TRBV7-9
j_gene: TRBJ1-4
d_gene: .
CDR3aa: CASSIATNEKLFF
CDR3nt: TGTGCCAGCAGCATAGCAACTAATGAAAAACTGTTTTTT

abundance: .
v_gene: TRBV2
j_gene: TRBJ1-1
d_gene: .
CDR3aa: CASSLQPNTEAFF
CDR3nt: TGTGCCAGCAGCCTACAACCGAACACTGAAGCTTTCTTT

abundance: .
v_gene: TRBV6-6
j_gene: TRBJ1-5
d_gene: .
CDR3aa: CASSYETAHQPQHF
CDR3nt: TGTGCCAGCAGTTACGAGACGGCCCATCAGCCCCAGCATTTT

abundance: few
v_gene: TRBV10-3
j_gene: TRBJ1-1
d_gene: .
CDR3aa: CAIKRETNTEAFF
CDR3nt: TGTGCCATCAAGAGGGAAACGAACACTGAAGCTTTCTTT

abundance: few
v_gene: TRBV20-1
j_gene: TRBJ1-1
d_gene: .
CDR3aa: CSARLGEAFF
CDR3nt: TGCAGTGCCCGATTAGGGGAAGCTTTCTTT

abundance: once
v_gene: TRBV12-3/TRBV12-4
j_gene: TRBJ1-2
d_gene: .
CDR3aa: CASSLGGRRFYGYTF
CDR3nt: TGTGCCAGCAGTTTAGGGGGCAGGAGGTTCTATGGCTACACCTTC

abundance: few
v_gene: TRBV15
j_gene: TRBJ2-3
d_gene: .
CDR3aa: CATSRVPADTQYF
CDR3nt: TGTGCCACCAGCAGAGTTCCGGCAGATACGCAGTATTTT

abundance: .
v_gene: TRBV12-3/TRBV12-4
j_gene: TRBJ1-6
d_gene: .
CDR3aa: CASSLMSGDSPLHF
CDR3nt: TGTGCCAGCAGTTTAATGTCGGGAGATTCACCCCTCCACTTT

abundance: .
v_gene: TRBV6-1
j_gene: TRBJ2-7
d_gene: .
CDR3aa: CATAALTVTYEQYF
CDR3nt: TGTGCCACCGCGGCCTTGACAGTTACCTACGAGCAGTACTTC

abundance: .
v_gene: TRBV12-3/TRBV12-4
j_gene: TRBJ2-1
d_gene: .
CDR3aa: CASSLHNYNEQFF
CDR3nt: TGTGCCAGCAGTTTACACAATTACAATGAGCAGTTCTTC

abundance: .
v_gene: TRBV9
j_gene: TRBJ2-3
d_gene: .
CDR3aa: CASSAVTGRLRDTQYF
CDR3nt: TGTGCCAGCAGCGCGGTGACAGGTCGGCTAAGAGATACGCAGTATTTT

abundance: .
v_gene: TRBV20-1
j_gene: TRBJ2-3
d_gene: .
CDR3aa: CSLRDFYSTDTQYF
CDR3nt: TGCAGTCTACGCGACTTCTACAGCACAGATACGCAGTATTTT

abundance: few
v_gene: TRBV29-1
j_gene: TRBJ1-3
d_gene: TRBD1
CDR3aa: CSVALGGQGTGNTIYF
CDR3nt: TGCAGCGTTGCCCTAGGCGGACAGGGGACTGGAAACACCATATATTTT

abundance: few
v_gene: TRBV4-1
j_gene: TRBJ1-2
d_gene: TRBD1
CDR3aa: CASSQIPQGADRGYTF
CDR3nt: TGCGCCAGCAGCCAAATTCCTCAGGGGGCGGATCGTGGCTACACCTTC

abundance: few
v_gene: TRBV12-3/TRBV12-4
j_gene: TRBJ2-1
d_gene: .
CDR3aa: CASRSPRGREQFF
CDR3nt: TGTGCCAGCAGATCCCCTAGGGGTCGTGAGCAGTTCTTC

abundance: few
v_gene: TRBV15
j_gene: TRBJ2-4
d_gene: .
CDR3aa: CATSVGTLAKNIQYF
CDR3nt: TGTGCCACCAGCGTCGGGACATTAGCCAAAAACATTCAGTACTTC

abundance: few
v_gene: TRBV5-6
j_gene: TRBJ2-7
d_gene: .
CDR3aa: CASSYPSGARYEQYF
CDR3nt: TGTGCCAGCAGCTATCCTTCGGGGGCTCGCTACGAGCAGTACTTC

abundance: few
v_gene: TRBV13
j_gene: TRBJ1-2
d_gene: .
CDR3aa: CASSAQSQGGVYGYTF
CDR3nt: TGTGCCAGCAGCGCCCAATCACAGGGAGGGGTGTATGGCTACACCTTC

abundance: .
v_gene: TRBV27
j_gene: TRBJ1-5
d_gene: .
CDR3aa: CASSISAWSVNQPQHF
CDR3nt: TGTGCCAGCAGCATTAGCGCATGGTCGGTCAATCAGCCCCAGCATTTT

abundance: .
v_gene: TRBV6-1
j_gene: TRBJ2-1
d_gene: TRBD2
CDR3aa: CASFKEASGYNEQFF
CDR3nt: TGTGCCAGCTTTAAAGAGGCTAGCGGGTACAATGAGCAGTTCTTC

abundance: .
v_gene: TRBV12-3/TRBV12-4
j_gene: TRBJ1-3
d_gene: .
CDR3aa: CASSLGHTIYF
CDR3nt: TGTGCCAGCAGTTTGGGACACACCATATATTTT

abundance: .
v_gene: TRBV11-2
j_gene: TRBJ1-4
d_gene: .
CDR3aa: CATSSGPRVELFF
CDR3nt: TGTGCCACCAGCTCGGGACCCAGAGTGGAACTGTTTTTT

abundance: .
v_gene: TRBV6-2/TRBV6-3
j_gene: TRBJ2-7
d_gene: .
CDR3aa: CASSPHDLPREQYF
CDR3nt: TGTGCCAGCAGCCCTCATGACCTACCTAGAGAGCAGTACTTC

abundance: .
v_gene: TRBV12-3/TRBV12-4
j_gene: TRBJ1-5
d_gene: .
CDR3aa: CASSLTAYQPQHF
CDR3nt: TGTGCCAGCAGTTTAACAGCTTATCAGCCCCAGCATTTT

abundance: few
v_gene: TRBV6-2/TRBV6-3
j_gene: TRBJ1-2
d_gene: TRBD1
CDR3aa: CASSRNRGNYGYTF
CDR3nt: TGTGCCAGCAGTCGGAACAGGGGGAACTATGGCTACACCTTC

abundance: .
v_gene: TRBV29-1
j_gene: TRBJ2-7
d_gene: .
CDR3aa: CSVEGGARGPPGEQYF
CDR3nt: TGCAGCGTTGAAGGGGGAGCAAGGGGACCCCCGGGCGAGCAGTACTTC

abundance: .
v_gene: TRBV5-1
j_gene: TRBJ1-1
d_gene: TRBD1
CDR3aa: CASSPDRAGRGDTEAFF
CDR3nt: TGCGCCAGCAGCCCGGACAGGGCAGGCCGAGGGGACACTGAAGCTTTCTTT

abundance: .
v_gene: TRBV9
j_gene: TRBJ1-6
d_gene: .
CDR3aa: CASSGPGLDNSPLHF
CDR3nt: TGTGCCAGCAGCGGACCGGGCCTTGATAATTCACCCCTCCACTTT

abundance: once
v_gene: TRBV12-3/TRBV12-4
j_gene: TRBJ2-3
d_gene: .
CDR3aa: CASSLRTLTDTQYF
CDR3nt: TGTGCCAGCAGTTTGAGGACTCTCACAGATACGCAGTATTTT

abundance: .
v_gene: TRBV27
j_gene: TRBJ1-1
d_gene: TRBD1
CDR3aa: CASSLSSGGGLQAFF
CDR3nt: TGTGCCAGCAGTTTATCCTCAGGGGGCGGTCTCCAAGCTTTCTTT

abundance: .
v_gene: TRBV12-3/TRBV12-4
j_gene: TRBJ2-5
d_gene: TRBD2
CDR3aa: CASSQPGLAVETQYF
CDR3nt: TGTGCCAGCAGTCAGCCGGGACTAGCGGTAGAGACCCAGTACTTC

abundance: many
v_gene: TRBV6-6
j_gene: TRBJ1-1
d_gene: .
CDR3aa: CASSYSLGNMNTEAFF
CDR3nt: TGTGCCAGCAGTTACTCTTTAGGGAACATGAACACTGAAGCTTTCTTT

abundance: .
v_gene: TRBV5-1
j_gene: TRBJ1-4
d_gene: .
CDR3aa: CASSYGEINEKLFF
CDR3nt: TGCGCCAGCAGCTACGGGGAGATTAATGAAAAACTGTTTTTT

abundance: .
v_gene: TRBV12-3/TRBV12-4
j_gene: TRBJ2-1
d_gene: .
CDR3aa: CASSLVAGAVYNEQFF
CDR3nt: TGTGCCAGCAGTTTAGTGGCGGGGGCCGTATACAATGAGCAGTTCTTC

abundance: .
v_gene: TRBV27
j_gene: TRBJ2-3
d_gene: TRBD1
CDR3aa: CASSFGPPPDRGKSTDTQYF
CDR3nt: TGTGCCAGCAGTTTCGGACCGCCCCCGGACAGGGGAAAAAGCACAGATACGCAGTATTTT

abundance: .
v_gene: TRBV6-6
j_gene: TRBJ1-1
d_gene: .
CDR3aa: CASTHPGLNTEAFF
CDR3nt: TGTGCCAGCACCCACCCGGGCCTAAACACTGAAGCTTTCTTT

abundance: .
v_gene: TRBV3-1
j_gene: TRBJ1-2
d_gene: .
CDR3aa: CASRGVGDRVYGYTF
CDR3nt: TGTGCCAGCAGGGGGGTCGGGGATCGTGTCTATGGCTACACCTTC

abundance: .
v_gene: TRBV6-2/TRBV6-3
j_gene: TRBJ1-2
d_gene: TRBD1
CDR3aa: CASSYRGQPNYGYTF
CDR3nt: TGTGCCAGCAGTTACAGGGGACAGCCTAACTATGGCTACACCTTC

abundance: few
v_gene: TRBV5-1
j_gene: TRBJ2-5
d_gene: .
CDR3aa: CASSSEQKETQYF
CDR3nt: TGCGCCAGCAGCTCGGAGCAGAAAGAGACCCAGTACTTC

abundance: .
v_gene: TRBV20-1
j_gene: TRBJ2-1
d_gene: TRBD2
CDR3aa: CSVLGTSGDNEQFF
CDR3nt: TGCAGTGTCTTAGGGACTAGCGGGGACAATGAGCAGTTCTTC

abundance: few
v_gene: TRBV12-3/TRBV12-4
j_gene: TRBJ1-4
d_gene: TRBD1
CDR3aa: CASSSQFTDRDRKDEKLFF
CDR3nt: TGTGCCAGCAGTTCACAATTTACGGACAGGGACCGAAAGGATGAAAAACTGTTTTTT

abundance: .
v_gene: TRBV9
j_gene: TRBJ2-2
d_gene: TRBD1
CDR3aa: CASSEQGANTGELFF
CDR3nt: TGTGCCAGCAGCGAACAGGGGGCGAACACCGGGGAGCTGTTTTTT